The present entry profiles one T cell receptor beta chain with its context. As yet, its antigen is unknown. This specimen comes from a study of T cell responses to AZD1222 COVID-19 vaccine. This CDR3 has 14 amino acids. Germline values: CDR1 LNHDA, CDR2 SQIVND (reference sequence). V trimming: 8 bases; J trimming: 2 bases; junction bases outside the gene matches: 4. Broader study findings: It was only 6 or 7 AZD1222 recipients who were seropositive at baseline.

The table came from immunoSEQ multiplex PCR; TCRdb's copy has only in-frame clones and leaves some out. The table includes about 99,000 clones, roughly 85% detected once. The chain carries TRBV19 and TRBJ2-1, with 9 bases that match TRBD1. This clonotype was obtained from an adult in good health. The starting material was peripheral blood, obtained on day 0 of AZD1222 vaccination. The CDR3 protein is CASGQGMTYNEQFF. The CDR3 DNA reads as TGTGCCAGTGGACAGGGGATGACCTACAATGAGCAGTTCTTC.